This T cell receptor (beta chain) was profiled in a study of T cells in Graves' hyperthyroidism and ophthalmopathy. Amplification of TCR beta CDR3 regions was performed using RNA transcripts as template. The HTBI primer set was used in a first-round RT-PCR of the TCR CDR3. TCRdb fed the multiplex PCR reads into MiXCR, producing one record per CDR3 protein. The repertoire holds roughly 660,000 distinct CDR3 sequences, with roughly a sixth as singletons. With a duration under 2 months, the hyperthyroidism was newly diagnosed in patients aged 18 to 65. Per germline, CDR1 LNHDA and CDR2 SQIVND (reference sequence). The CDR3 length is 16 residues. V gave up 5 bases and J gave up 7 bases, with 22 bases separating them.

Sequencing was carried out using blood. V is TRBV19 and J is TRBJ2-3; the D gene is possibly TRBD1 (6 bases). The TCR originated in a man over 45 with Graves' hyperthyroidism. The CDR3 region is CASSALSGHTLNTQYF. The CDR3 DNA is TGTGCCAGTAGTGCCTTATCGGGACATACCCTTAATACGCAGTATTTT.